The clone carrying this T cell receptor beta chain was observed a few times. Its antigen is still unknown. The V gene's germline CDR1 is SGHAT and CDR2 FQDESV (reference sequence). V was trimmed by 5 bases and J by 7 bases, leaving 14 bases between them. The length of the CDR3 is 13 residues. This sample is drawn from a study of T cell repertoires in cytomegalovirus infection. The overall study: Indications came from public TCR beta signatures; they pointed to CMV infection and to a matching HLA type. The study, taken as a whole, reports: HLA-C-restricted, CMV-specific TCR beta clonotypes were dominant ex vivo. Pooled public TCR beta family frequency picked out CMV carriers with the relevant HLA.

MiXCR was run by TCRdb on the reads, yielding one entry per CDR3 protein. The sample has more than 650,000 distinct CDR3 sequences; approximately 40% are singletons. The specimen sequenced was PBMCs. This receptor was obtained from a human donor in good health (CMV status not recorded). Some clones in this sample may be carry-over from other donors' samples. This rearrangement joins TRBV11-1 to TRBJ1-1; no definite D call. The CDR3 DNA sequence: TGTGCCAGCAGCAAAGGGAGGCTAAATGAAGCTTTCTTT. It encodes CASSKGRLNEAFF.